The source of this T cell receptor (beta chain) is a study of cytomegalovirus exposure and HLA in healthy donors. Germline V gene lookup returns CDR1 MNHEY and CDR2 SVGAGI. Germline trimming cut 5 bases from V and 3 bases from J; bases unmatched to any gene: 1. This CDR3 region has 15 residues. PCR primers comprised 60 Vbeta and 13 Jbeta primers. The data were produced by immunoSEQ multiplex PCR, yet TCRdb's version contains in-frame clones alone and is incomplete. This sample has about 70,000 clones, with 68% found just once. This TCR came from a man aged 40-49 years in good health and CMV-seropositive. The sample consisted of PBMCs. The chain has TRBV6-5 and TRBJ2-2, with 12 bases aligning to TRBD2. CDR3 coding DNA: TGTGCCAGCAGTGGACTAGCGGGGTACACCGGGGAGCTGTTTTTT. Translation gives CASSGLAGYTGELFF.